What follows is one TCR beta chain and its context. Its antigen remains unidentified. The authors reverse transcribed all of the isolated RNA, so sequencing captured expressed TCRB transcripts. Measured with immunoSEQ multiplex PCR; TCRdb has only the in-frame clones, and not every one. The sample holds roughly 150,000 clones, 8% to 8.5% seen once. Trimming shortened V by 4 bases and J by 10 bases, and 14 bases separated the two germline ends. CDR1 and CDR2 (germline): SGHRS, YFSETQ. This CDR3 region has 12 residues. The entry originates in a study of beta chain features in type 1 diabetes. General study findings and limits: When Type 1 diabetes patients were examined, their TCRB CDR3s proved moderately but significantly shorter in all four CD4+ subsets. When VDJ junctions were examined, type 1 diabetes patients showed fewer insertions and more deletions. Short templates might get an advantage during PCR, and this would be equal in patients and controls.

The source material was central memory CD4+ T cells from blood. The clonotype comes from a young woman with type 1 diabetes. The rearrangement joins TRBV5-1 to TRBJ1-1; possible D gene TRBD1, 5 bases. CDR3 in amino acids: CASSLDSVGAFF. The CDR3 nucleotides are TGCGCCAGCAGCCTAGACAGTGTCGGAGCTTTCTTT.